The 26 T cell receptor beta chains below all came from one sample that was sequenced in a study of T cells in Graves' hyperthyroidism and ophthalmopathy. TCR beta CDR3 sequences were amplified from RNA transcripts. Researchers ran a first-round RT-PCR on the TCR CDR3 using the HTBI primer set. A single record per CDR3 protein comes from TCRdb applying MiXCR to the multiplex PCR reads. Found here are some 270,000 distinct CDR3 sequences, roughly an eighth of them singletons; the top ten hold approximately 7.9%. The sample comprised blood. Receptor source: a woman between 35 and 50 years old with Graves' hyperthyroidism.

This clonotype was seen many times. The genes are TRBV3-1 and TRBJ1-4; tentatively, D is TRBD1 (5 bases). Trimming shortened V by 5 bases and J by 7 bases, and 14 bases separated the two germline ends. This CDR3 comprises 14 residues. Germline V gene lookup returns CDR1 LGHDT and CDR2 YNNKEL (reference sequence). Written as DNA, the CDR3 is TGTGCCAGCAGCACAGGCTCATCACCTGAAAAACTGTTTTTT. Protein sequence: CASSTGSSPEKLFF.

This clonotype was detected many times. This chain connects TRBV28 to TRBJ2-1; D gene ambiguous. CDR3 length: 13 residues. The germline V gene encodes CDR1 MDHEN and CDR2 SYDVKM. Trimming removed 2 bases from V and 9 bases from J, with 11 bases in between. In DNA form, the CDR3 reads TGTGCCAGCAGTTTAGGCACACCTGTTGAGCAGTTCTTC. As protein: CASSLGTPVEQFF. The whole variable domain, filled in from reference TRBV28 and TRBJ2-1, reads DVKVTQSSRYLVKRTGEKVFLECVQDMDHENMFWYRQDPGLGLRLIYFSYDVKMKEKGDIPEGYSVSREKKERFSLILESASTNQTSMYLCASSLGTPVEQFFGPGTRLTVL.

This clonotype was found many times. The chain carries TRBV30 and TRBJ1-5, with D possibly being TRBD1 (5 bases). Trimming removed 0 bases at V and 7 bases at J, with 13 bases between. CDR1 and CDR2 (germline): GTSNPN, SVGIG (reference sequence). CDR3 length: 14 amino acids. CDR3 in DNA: TGTGCCTGGAGTGTAGGCCAGGGAGTACAGCCCCAGCATTTT. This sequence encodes CAWSVGQGVQPQHF.

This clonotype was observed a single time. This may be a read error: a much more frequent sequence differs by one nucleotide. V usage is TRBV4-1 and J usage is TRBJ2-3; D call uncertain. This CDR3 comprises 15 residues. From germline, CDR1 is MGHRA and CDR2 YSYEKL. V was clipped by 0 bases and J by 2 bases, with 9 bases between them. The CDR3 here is CASSQDTRATDTQYF. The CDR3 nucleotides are TGCGCCAGCAGCCAAGACACGAGAGCCACAGATACGCAGTATTTT.

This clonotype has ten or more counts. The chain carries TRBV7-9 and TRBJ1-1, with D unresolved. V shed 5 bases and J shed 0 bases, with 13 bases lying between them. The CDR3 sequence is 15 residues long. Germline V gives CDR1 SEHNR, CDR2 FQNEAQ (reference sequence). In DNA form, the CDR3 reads TGTGCCAGCAGCCACCTCAGCGGCATGAACACTGAAGCTTTCTTT. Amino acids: CASSHLSGMNTEAFF.

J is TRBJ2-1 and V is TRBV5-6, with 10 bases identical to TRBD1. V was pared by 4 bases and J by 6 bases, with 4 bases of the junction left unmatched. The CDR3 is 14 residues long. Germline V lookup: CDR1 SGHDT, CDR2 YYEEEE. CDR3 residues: CASSMGQGFNEQFF. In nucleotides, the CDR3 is TGTGCCAGCAGCATGGGACAGGGGTTCAATGAGCAGTTCTTC.

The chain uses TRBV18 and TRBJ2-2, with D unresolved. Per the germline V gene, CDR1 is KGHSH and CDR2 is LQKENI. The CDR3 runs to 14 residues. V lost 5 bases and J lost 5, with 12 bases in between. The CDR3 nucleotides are TGTGCCAGCTCAAACGGCCCCCTTACCGGGGAGCTGTTTTTT. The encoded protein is CASSNGPLTGELFF. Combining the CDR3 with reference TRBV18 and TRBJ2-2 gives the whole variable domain NAGVMQNPRHLVRRRGQEARLRCSPMKGHSHVYWYRQLPEEGLKFMVYLQKENIIDESGMPKERFSAEFPKEGPSILRIQQVVRGDSAAYFCASSNGPLTGELFFGEGSRLTVL.

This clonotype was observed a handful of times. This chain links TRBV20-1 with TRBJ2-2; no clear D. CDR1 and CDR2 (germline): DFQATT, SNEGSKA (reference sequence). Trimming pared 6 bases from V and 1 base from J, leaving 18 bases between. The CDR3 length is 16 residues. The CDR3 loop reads CSATLGPVGNTGELFF. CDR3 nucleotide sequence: TGCAGTGCCACCCTCGGCCCGGTGGGGAACACCGGGGAGCTGTTTTTT.

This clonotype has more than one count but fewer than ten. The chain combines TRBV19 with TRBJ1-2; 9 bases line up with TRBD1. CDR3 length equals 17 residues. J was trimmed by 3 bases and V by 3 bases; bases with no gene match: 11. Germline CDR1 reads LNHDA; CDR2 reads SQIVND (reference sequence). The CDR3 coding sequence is TGTGCCAGTAGTATGCCATCGGGACAGGGACGGTACTATGGCTACACCTTC. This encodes CASSMPSGQGRYYGYTF.

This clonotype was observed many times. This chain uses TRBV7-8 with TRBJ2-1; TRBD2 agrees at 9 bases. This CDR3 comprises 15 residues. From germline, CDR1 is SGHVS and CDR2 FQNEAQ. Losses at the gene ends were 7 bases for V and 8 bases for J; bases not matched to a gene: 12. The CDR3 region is CASTRSAGGRDEQFF. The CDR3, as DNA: TGTGCCAGCACTCGGTCGGCGGGAGGGCGGGATGAGCAGTTCTTC.

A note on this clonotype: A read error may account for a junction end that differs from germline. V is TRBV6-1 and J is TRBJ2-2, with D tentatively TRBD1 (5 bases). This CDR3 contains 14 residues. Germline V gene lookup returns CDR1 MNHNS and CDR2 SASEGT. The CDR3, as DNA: TGTGCCACGAGAAAAGGGGTGAACAGCGGGGAGCTGTTTTTT. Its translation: CATRKGVNSGELFF.

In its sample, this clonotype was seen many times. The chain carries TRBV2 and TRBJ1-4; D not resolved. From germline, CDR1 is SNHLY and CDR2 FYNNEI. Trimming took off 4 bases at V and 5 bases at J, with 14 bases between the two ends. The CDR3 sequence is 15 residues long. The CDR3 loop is CASSVSTVPNEKLFF. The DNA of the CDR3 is TGTGCCAGCAGTGTGTCAACAGTCCCCAATGAAAAACTGTTTTTT.

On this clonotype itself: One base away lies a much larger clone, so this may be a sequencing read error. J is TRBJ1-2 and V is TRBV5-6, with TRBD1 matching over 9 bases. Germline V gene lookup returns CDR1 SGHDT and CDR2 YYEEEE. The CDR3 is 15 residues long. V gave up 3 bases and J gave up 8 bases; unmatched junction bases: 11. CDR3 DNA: TGTGCCAGCAGCTGGGACTATGGACAGGGGAGGGGCTACACCTTC. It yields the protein CASSWDYGQGRGYTF.

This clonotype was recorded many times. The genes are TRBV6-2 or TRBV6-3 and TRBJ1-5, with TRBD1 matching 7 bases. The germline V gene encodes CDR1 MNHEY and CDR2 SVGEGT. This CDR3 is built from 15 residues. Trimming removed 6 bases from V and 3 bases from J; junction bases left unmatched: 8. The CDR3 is CASSWGTDANQPQHF. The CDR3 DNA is TGTGCCAGCAGCTGGGGGACAGACGCCAATCAGCCCCAGCATTTT.

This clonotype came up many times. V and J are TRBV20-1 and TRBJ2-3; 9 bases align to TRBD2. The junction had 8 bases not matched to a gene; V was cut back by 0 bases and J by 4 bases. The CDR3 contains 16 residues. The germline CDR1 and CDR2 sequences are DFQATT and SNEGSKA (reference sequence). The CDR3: CSARDRSSGIADTQYF. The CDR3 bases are TGCAGTGCTAGAGATAGGTCTAGCGGGATAGCAGATACGCAGTATTTT.

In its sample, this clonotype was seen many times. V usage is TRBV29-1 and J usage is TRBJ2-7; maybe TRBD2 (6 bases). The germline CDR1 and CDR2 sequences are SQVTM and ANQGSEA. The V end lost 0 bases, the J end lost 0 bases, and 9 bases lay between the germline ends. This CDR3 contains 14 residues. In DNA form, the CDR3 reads TGCAGCGTTGAAGAGGGGGGTCCCTCCTACGAGCAGTACTTC. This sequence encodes CSVEEGGPSYEQYF.

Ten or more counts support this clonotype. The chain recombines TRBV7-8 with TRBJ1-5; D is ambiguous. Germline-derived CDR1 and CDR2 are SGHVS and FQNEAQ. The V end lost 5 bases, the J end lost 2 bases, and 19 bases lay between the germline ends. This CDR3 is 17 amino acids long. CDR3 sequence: CASSPALRRLGNQPQHF. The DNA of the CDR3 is TGTGCCAGCAGCCCCGCCTTGAGGAGATTGGGCAATCAGCCCCAGCATTTT.

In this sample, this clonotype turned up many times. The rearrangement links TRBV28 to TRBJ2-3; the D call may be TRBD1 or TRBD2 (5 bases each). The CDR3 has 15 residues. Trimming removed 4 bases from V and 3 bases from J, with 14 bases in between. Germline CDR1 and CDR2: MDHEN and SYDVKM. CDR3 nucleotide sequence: TGTGCCAGCAGTTCGGGGCGGACTCGAACAGATACGCAGTATTTT. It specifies CASSSGRTRTDTQYF.

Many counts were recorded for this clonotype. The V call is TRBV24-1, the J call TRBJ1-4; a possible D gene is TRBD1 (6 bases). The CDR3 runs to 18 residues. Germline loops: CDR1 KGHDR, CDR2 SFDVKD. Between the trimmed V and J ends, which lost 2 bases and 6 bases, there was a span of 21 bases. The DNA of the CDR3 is TGTGCCACCAGTGATTCGGGTTTGGGGAGGGGACAAGATGAAAAACTGTTTTTT. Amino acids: CATSDSGLGRGQDEKLFF.

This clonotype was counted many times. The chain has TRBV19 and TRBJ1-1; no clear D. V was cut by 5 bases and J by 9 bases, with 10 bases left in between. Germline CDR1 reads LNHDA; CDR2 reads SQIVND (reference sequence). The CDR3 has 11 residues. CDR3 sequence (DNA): TGTGCCAGTAGTCCGGGGATTCAAGCTTTCTTT. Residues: CASSPGIQAFF. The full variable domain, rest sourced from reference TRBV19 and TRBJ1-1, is DGGITQSPKYLFRKEGQNVTLSCEQNLNHDAMYWYRQDPGQGLRLIYYSQIVNDFQKGDIAEGYSVSREKKESFPLTVTSAQKNPTAFYLCASSPGIQAFFGQGTRLTVV.

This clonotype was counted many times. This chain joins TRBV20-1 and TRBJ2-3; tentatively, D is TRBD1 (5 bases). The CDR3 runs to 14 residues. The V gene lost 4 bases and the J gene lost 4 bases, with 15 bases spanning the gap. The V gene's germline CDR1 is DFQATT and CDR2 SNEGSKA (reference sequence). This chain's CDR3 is CSAKGRQIADTQYF. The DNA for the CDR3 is TGCAGTGCTAAGGGCAGACAGATCGCAGATACGCAGTATTTT.

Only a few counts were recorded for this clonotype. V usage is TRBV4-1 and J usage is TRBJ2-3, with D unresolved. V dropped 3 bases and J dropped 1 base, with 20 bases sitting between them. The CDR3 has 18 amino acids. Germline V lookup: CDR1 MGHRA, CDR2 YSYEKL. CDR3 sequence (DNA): TGCGCCAGCAGCCAGCAAGTAGACCCCCGAAGCGGCACAGATACGCAGTATTTT. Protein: CASSQQVDPRSGTDTQYF.

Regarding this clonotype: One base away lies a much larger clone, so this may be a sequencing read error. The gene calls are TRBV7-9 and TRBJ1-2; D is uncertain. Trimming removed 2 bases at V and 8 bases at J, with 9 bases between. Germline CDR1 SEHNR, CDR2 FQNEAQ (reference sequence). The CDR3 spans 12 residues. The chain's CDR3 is CASSLNWKGYTF. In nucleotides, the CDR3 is TGTGCCAGCAGCTTAAATTGGAAGGGCTACACCTTC.

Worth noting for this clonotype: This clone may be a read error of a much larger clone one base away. CDR3: CASSPSLSSYNEQFF. Here the CDR3 DNA reads TGTGCCAGCAGCCCTAGCCTCAGCTCCTACAATGAGCAGTTCTTC. This chain links TRBV9 with TRBJ2-1, with a possible D match to TRBD2 (5 bases). Trimming took off 4 bases at V and 0 bases at J, with 11 bases between the two ends. The CDR3 is 15 residues long. Germline lookup yields CDR1 SGDLS and CDR2 YYNGEE. The complete variable domain, with remaining parts taken from reference TRBV9 and TRBJ2-1, reads DSGVTQTPKHLITATGQRVTLRCSPRSGDLSVYWYQQSLDQGLQFLIQYYNGEERAKGNILERFSAQQFPDLHSELNLSSLELGDSALYFCASSPSLSSYNEQFFGPGTRLTVL.

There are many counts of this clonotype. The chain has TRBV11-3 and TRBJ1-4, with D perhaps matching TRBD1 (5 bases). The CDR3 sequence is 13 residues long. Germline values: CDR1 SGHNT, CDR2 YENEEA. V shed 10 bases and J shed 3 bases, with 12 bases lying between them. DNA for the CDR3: TGTGCCACCTCGAGAGGGGCTAATGAAAAACTGTTTTTT. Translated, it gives CATSRGANEKLFF.

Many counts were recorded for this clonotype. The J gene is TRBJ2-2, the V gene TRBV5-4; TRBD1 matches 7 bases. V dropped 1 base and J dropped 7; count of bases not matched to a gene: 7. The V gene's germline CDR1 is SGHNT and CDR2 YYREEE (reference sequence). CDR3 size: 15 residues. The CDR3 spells CASSLRDRRHGELFF. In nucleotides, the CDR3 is TGTGCCAGCAGCTTGAGGGACAGACGTCACGGGGAGCTGTTTTTT.